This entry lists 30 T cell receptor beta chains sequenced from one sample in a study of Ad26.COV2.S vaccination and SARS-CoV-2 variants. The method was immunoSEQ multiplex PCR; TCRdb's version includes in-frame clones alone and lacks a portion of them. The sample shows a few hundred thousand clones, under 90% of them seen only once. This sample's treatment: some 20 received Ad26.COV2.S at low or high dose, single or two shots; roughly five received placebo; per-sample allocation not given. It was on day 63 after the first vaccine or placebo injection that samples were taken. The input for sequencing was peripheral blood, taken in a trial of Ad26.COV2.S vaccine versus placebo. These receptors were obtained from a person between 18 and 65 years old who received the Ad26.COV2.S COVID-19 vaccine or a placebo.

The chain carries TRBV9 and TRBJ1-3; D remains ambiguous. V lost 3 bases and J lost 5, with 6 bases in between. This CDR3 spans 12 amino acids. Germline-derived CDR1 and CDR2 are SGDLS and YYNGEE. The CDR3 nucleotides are TGTGCCAGCAGCGGAAACAGAAACACCATATATTTT. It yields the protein CASSGNRNTIYF.

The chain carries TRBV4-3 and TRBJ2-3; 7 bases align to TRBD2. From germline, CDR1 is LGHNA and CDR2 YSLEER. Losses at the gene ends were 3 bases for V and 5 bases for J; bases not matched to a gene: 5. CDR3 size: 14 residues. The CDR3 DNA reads TGCGCCAGCAGCCACACTAGCGCCAGAGATACGCAGTATTTT. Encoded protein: CASSHTSARDTQYF.

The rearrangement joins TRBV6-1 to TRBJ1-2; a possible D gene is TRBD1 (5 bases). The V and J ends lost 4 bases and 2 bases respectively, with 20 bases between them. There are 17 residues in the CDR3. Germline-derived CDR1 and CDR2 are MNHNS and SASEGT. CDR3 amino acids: CASSALGAGYLNYGYTF. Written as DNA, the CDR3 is TGTGCCAGCAGTGCACTAGGGGCAGGGTATTTGAACTATGGCTACACCTTC.

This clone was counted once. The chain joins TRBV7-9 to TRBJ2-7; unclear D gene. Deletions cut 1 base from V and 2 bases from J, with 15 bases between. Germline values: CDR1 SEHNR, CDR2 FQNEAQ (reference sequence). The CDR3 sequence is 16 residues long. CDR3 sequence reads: CASSLVAEWITYEQYF. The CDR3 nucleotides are TGTGCCAGCAGCTTAGTGGCGGAGTGGATAACCTACGAGCAGTACTTC. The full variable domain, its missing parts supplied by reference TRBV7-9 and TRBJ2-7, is DTGVSQNPRHKITKRGQNVTFRCDPISEHNRLYWYRQTLGQGPEFLTYFQNEAQLEKSRLLSDRFSAERPKGSFSTLEIQRTEQGDSAMYLCASSLVAEWITYEQYFGPGTRLTVT.

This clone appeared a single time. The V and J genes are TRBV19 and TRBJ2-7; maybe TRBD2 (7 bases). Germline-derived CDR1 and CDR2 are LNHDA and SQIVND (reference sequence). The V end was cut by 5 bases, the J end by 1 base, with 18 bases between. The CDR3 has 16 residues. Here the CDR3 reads CASSPGGRSSSYEQYV. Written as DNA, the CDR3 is TGTGCCAGTAGTCCCGGGGGGCGGAGCTCATCCTACGAGCAGTACGTC.

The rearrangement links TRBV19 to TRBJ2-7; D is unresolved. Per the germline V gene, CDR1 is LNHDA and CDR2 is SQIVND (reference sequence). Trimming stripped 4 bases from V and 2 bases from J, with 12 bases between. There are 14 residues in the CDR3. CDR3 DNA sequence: TGTGCCAGTAGTACACAGATTACTACCTACGAGCAGTACTTC. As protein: CASSTQITTYEQYF.

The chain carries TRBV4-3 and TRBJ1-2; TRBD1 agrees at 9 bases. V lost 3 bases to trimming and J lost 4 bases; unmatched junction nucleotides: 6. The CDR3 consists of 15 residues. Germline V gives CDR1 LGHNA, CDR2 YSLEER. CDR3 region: CASSQGDRAFYGYTF. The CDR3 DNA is TGCGCCAGCAGCCAGGGGGACAGGGCCTTCTATGGCTACACCTTC.

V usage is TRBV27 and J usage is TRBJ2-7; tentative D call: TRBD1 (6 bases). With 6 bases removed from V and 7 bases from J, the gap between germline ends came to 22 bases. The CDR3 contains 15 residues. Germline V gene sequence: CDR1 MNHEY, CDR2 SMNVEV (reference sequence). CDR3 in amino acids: CASSPWGPGPGEQYV. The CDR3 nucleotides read TGTGCCAGCAGCCCATGGGGGCCAGGGCCCGGGGAGCAGTACGTC.

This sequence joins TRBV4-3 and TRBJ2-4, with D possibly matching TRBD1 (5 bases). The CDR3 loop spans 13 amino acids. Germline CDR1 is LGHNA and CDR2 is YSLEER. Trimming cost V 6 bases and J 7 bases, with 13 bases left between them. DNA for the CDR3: TGCGCCAGCAGTGATGCAGGGAAGAACATTCAGTACTTC. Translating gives CASSDAGKNIQYF.

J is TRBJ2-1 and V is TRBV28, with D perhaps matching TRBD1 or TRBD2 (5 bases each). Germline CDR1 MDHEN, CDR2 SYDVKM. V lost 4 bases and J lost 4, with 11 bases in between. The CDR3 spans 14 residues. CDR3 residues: CASSSRDLYNEQFF. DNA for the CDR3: TGTGCCAGCAGTTCCAGGGACCTTTACAATGAGCAGTTCTTC.

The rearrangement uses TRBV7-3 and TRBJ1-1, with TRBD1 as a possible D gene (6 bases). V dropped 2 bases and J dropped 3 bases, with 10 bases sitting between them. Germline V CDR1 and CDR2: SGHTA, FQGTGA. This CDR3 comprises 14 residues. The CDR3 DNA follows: TGTGCCAGCAGCTTAGTAGGGGGGGACACTGAAGCTTTCTTT. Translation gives CASSLVGGDTEAFF.

The CDR3 spells CASNRGSNTEAFF. CDR3 DNA sequence: TGTGCCAGCAACAGGGGCTCGAACACTGAAGCTTTCTTT. The rearrangement joins TRBV7-2 to TRBJ1-1; 7 nucleotides line up with TRBD1. The ends lost 7 bases at V and 1 base at J; junction bases unmatched: 3. The germline V gene encodes CDR1 SGHTA and CDR2 FQGNSA. The CDR3 covers 13 residues. Full variable domain (remainder filled in from reference TRBV7-2 and TRBJ1-1): GAGVSQSPSNKVTEKGKDVELRCDPISGHTALYWYRQSLGQGLEFLIYFQGNSAPDKSGLPSDRFSAERTGGSVSTLTIQRTQQEDSAVYLCASNRGSNTEAFFGQGTRLTVV.

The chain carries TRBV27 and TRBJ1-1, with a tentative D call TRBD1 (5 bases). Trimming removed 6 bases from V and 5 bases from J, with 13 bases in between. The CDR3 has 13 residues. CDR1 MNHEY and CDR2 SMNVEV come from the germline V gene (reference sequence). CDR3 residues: CASRKGWGTEAFF. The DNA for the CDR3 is TGTGCCAGCAGGAAAGGGTGGGGGACTGAAGCTTTCTTT.

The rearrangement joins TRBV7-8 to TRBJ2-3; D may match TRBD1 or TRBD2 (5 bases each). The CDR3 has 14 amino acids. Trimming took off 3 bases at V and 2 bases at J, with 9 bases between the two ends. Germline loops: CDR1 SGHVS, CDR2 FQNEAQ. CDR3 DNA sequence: TGTGCCAGCAGCTTCTTTGGGACCACAGATACGCAGTATTTT. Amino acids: CASSFFGTTDTQYF.

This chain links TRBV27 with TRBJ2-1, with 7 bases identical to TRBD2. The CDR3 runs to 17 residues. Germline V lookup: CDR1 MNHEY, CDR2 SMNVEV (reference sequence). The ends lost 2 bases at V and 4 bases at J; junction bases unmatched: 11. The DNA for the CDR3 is TGTGCCAGCAGTTTAATTTTCGTCGGGGGGACTTACAATGAGCAGTTCTTC. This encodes CASSLIFVGGTYNEQFF.

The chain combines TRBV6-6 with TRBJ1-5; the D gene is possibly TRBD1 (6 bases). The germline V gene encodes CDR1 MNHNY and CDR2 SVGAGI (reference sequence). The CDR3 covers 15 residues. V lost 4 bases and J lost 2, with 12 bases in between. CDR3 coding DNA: TGTGCCAGCAGTTGGCAGGGGTCAGGCAATCAGCCCCAGCATTTT. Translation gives CASSWQGSGNQPQHF.

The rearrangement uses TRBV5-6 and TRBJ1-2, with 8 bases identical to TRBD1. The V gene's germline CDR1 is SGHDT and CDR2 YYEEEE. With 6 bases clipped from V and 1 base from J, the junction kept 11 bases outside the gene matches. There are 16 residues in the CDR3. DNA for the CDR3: TGTGCCAGCAACCCCCCGGGACAGGTCAATAACTATGGCTACACCTTC. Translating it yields CASNPPGQVNNYGYTF.

The CDR3 reads CASSSPGLGGTEAFF. The CDR3 bases are TGTGCCAGCAGTTCCCCAGGGTTAGGAGGCACTGAAGCTTTCTTT. The chain is built from TRBV13 and TRBJ1-1; tentatively, D is TRBD1 (5 bases). Germline CDR1 is PRHDT and CDR2 is FYEKMQ (reference sequence). V was shortened by 6 bases and J by 4 bases, with 18 bases between the two germline ends. CDR3 size: 15 residues.

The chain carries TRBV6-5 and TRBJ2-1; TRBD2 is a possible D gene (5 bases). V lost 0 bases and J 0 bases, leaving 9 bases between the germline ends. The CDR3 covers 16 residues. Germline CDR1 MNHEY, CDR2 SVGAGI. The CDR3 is CASSYSIGSSYNEQFF. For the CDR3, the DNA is TGTGCCAGCAGTTACTCGATAGGGAGCTCCTACAATGAGCAGTTCTTC.

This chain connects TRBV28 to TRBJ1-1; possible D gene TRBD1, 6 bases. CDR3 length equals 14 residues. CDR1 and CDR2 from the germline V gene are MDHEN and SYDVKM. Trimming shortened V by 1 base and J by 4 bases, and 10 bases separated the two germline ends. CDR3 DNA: TGTGCCAGCAGTTTATCAGGGGCGCTCACTGAAGCTTTCTTT. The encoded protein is CASSLSGALTEAFF.

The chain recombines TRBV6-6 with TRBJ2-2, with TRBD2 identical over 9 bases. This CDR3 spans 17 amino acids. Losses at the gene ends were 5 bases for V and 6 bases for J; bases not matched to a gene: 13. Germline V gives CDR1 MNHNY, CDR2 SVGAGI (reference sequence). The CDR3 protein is CASSRQVVAGDPGELFF. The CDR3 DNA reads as TGTGCCAGCAGTCGACAGGTAGTAGCGGGAGATCCCGGGGAGCTGTTTTTT.

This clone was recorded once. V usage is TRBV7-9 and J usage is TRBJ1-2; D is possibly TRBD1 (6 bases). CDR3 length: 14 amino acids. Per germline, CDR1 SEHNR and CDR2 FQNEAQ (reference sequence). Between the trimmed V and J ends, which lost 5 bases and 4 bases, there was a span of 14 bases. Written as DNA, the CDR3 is TGTGCCAGCAGCCTACAGGACAGTCTCTATGGCTACACCTTC. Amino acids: CASSLQDSLYGYTF.

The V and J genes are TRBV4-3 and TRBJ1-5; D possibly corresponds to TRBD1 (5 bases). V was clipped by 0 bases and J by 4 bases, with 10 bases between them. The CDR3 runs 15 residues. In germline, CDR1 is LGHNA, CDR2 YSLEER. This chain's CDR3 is CASSQEADRNQPQHF. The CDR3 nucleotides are TGCGCCAGCAGCCAAGAGGCCGACAGAAATCAGCCCCAGCATTTT.

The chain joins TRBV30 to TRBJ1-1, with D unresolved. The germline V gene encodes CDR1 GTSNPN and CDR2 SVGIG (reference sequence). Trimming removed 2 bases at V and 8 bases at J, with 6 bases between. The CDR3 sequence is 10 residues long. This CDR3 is CAWSRREAFF. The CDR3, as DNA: TGTGCCTGGAGTAGGAGGGAAGCTTTCTTT.

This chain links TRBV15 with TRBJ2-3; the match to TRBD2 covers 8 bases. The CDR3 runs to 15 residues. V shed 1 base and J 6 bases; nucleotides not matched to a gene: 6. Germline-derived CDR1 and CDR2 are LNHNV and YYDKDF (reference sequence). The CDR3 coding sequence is TGTGCCACCAGCAGAGGAGCGGGAGCCGGGGATACGCAGTATTTT. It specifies CATSRGAGAGDTQYF.

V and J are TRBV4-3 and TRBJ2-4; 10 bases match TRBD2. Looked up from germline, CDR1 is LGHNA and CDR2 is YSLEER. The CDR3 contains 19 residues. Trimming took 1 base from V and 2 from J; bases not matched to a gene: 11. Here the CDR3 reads CASSQGLAGAGVTKNIQYF. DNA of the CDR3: TGCGCCAGCAGCCAAGGGCTAGCGGGAGCCGGTGTAACCAAAAACATTCAGTACTTC.

The CDR3 region is CASSLDSFTDTQYF. CDR3 coding DNA: TGCGCCAGCAGCCTGGACTCCTTCACAGATACGCAGTATTTT. The chain couples TRBV5-1 to TRBJ2-3, with D maybe TRBD2 (5 bases). This CDR3 comprises 14 residues. The V end was cut by 4 bases, the J end by 2 bases, with 11 bases between. CDR1 and CDR2 (germline): SGHRS, YFSETQ. The variable domain in full, with the rest retrieved from reference TRBV5-1 and TRBJ2-3, is KAGVTQTPRYLIKTRGQQVTLSCSPISGHRSVSWYQQTPGQGLQFLFEYFSETQRNKGNFPGRFSGRQFSNSRSEMNVSTLELGDSALYLCASSLDSFTDTQYFGPGTRLTVL.

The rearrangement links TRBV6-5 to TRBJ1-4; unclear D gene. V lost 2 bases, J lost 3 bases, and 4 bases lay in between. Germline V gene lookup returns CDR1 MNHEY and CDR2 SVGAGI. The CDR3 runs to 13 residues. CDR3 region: CASSYTSNEKLFF. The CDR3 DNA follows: TGTGCCAGCAGTTACACGTCTAATGAAAAACTGTTTTTT.

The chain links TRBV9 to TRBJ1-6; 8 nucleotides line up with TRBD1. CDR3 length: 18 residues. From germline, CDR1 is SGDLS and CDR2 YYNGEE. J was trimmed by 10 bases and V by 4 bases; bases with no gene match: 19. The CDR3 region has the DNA TGTGCCAGCAGCCGGTCCGGGACAGGATTTCCTTCGAGCTCACCCCTCCACTTT. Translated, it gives CASSRSGTGFPSSSPLHF.

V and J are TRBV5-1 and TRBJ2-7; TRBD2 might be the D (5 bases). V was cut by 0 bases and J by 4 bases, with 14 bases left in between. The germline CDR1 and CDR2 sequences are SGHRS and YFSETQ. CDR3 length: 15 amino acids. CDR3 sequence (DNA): TGCGCCAGCAGCTTGGCCGCGGGTCCTGAATACGAGCAGTACGTC. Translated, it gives CASSLAAGPEYEQYV.